This T cell receptor beta chain was observed in a study of siplizumab effects on memory and regulatory T cells. Findings and limits, study-wide: With siplizumab, Treg-derived clones averaged about 69% of mappable alloreactive CD4+ clones, versus 25% to 30% in controls. Unstimulated naive T cells seemed to show more diversity than memory cells did, and they also seemed to be among the major contributors to the alloresponse. Alloreactive sequences traceable to unstimulated CD4+ memory cells were significantly reduced by siplizumab.

Germline CDR1 SGHKS, CDR2 YYEKEE (reference sequence). There are 13 residues in the CDR3. V lost 9 bases to trimming and J lost 2 bases, with 14 bases between them. Profiling relied on immunoSEQ multiplex PCR, and the TCRdb table lists in-frame clones only, not all of them. The sample comprises around 100,000 clones, about 94% of which are singletons, and approximately 1.3% rests with the top ten. Remarks on this clone: Its antigen is undetermined.

Source material: non-Treg CD4+ T cells sorted from blood. V is TRBV5-5 and J is TRBJ1-1, with D possibly TRBD1 on 6 matching bases. This sequence was found in a human donor in good health. As DNA, the CDR3 is TGTGCCACCAGATGGACAGCAAACACTGAAGCTTTCTTT. Translated, it gives CATRWTANTEAFF.